This TCR beta chain originates from a study of PD-L1 blockade in urothelial cancer. Time point given: pretreatment peripheral blood. Libraries were prepared by immunoSEQ multiplex PCR; TCRdb keeps only in-frame clonotypes and omits some of them. The table lists roughly 63,000 clones, about four fifths of them singletons. The sequence came from a man between 65 and 85 years old with urothelial cancer. This specimen consisted of PBMCs, obtained around atezolizumab (anti-PD-L1) treatment.

The CDR3 here is CASSIGGAFFQETQYF. The CDR3 DNA is TGTGCCAGTAGTATAGGAGGAGCGTTTTTCCAAGAGACCCAGTACTTC. The genes are TRBV19 and TRBJ2-5; no reliable D call. The CDR3 is made up of 16 amino acids. CDR1 is LNHDA, CDR2 SQIVND, per germline (reference sequence). V dropped 1 base and J dropped 1 base, with 13 bases sitting between them.